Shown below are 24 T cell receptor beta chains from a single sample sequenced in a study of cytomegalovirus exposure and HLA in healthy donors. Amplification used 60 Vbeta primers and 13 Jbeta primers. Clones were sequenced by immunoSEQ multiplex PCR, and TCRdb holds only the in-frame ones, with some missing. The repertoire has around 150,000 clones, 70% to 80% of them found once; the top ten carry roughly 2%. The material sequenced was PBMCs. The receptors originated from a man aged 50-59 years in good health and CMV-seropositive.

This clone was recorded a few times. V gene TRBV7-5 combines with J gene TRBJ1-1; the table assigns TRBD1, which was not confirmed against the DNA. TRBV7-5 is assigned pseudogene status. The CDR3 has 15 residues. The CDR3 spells CARSPLPAGNTEAFF. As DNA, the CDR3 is TGTGCCAGAAGCCCCCTGCCCGCAGGGAACACTGAAGCTTTCTTT.

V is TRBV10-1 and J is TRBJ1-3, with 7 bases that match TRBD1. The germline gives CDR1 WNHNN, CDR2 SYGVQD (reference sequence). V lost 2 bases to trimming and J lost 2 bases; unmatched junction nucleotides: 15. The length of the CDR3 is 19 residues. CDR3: CASSEDPGQPPFTGNTIYF. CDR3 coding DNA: TGCGCCAGCAGTGAGGATCCGGGACAGCCACCCTTTACTGGAAACACCATATATTTT.

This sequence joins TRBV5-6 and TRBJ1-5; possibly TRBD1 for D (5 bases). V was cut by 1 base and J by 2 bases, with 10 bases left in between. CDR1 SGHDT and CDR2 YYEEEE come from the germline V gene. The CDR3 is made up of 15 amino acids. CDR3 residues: CASSLTARGNQPQHF. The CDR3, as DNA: TGTGCCAGCAGCTTGACGGCCAGGGGCAATCAGCCCCAGCATTTT.

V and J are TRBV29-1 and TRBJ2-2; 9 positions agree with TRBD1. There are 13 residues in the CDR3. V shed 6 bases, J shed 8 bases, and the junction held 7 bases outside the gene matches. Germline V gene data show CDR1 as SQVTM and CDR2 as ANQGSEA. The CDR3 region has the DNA TGCAGCGTGGCCGGACAGGGGCGAGGGGAGCTGTTTTTT. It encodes CSVAGQGRGELFF.

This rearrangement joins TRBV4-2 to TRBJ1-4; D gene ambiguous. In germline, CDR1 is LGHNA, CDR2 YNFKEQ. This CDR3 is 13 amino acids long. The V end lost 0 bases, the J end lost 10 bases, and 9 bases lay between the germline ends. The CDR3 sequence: CASSQEDLGKLFF. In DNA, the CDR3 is TGTGCCAGCAGCCAAGAAGACTTGGGAAAACTGTTTTTT.

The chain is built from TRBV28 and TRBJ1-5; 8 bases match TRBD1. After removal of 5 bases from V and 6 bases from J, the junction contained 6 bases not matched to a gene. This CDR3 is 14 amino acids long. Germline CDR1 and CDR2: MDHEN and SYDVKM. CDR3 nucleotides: TGTGCCAGCAGTCTCACAGGGGGTCGTCAGCCCCAGCATTTT. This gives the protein CASSLTGGRQPQHF.

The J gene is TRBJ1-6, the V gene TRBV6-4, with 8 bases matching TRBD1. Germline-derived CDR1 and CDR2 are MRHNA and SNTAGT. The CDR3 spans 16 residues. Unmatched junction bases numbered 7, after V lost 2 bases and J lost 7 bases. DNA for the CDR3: TGTGCCAGCAGTGACGCCCAGGGGGCGCGGAATTCACCCCTCCACTTT. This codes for CASSDAQGARNSPLHF.

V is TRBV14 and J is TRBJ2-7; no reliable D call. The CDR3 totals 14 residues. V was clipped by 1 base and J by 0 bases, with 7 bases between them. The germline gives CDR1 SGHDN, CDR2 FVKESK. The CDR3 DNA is TGTGCCAGCAGCCAAGCCTGGAGCTCCTACGAGCAGTACTTC. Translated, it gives CASSQAWSSYEQYF.

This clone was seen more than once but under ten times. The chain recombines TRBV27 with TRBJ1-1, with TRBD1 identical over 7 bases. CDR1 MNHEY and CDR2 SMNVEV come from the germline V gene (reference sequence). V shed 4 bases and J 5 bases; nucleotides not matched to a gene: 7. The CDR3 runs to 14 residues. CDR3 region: CASSSDRVDTEAFF. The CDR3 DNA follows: TGTGCCAGCAGTTCAGACAGGGTAGATACTGAAGCTTTCTTT.

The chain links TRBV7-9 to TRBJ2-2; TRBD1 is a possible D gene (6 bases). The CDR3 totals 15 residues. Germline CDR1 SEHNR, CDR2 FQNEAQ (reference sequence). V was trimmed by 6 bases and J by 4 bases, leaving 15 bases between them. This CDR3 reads CASRPDRIGTGELFF. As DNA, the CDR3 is TGTGCCAGCAGACCCGACAGGATTGGCACCGGGGAGCTGTTTTTT.

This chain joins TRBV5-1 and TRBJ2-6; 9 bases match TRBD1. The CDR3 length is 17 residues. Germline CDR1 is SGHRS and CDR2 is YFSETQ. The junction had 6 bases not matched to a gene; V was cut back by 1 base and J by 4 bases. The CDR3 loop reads CASSLTGGLAGANVLTF. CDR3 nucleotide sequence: TGCGCCAGCAGCTTGACAGGGGGCTTGGCCGGGGCCAACGTCCTGACTTTC.

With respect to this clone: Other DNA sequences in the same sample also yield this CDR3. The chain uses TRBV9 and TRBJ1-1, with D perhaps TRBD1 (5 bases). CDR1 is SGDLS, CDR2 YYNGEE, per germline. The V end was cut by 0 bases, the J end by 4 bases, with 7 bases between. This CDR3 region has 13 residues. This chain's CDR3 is CASSVDGGTEAFF. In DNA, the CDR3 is TGTGCCAGCAGCGTAGACGGGGGCACTGAAGCTTTCTTT.

The CDR3 nucleotides read TGTGCCAGCAGCCGGAGGGGATGGGGGTCCTACGAGCAGTACTTC. The encoded protein is CASSRRGWGSYEQYF. J is TRBJ2-7 and V is TRBV5-6; tentative D call: TRBD2 (6 bases). Germline V gene lookup returns CDR1 SGHDT and CDR2 YYEEEE. V lost 4 bases and J lost 1, with 15 bases in between. The CDR3 has 15 residues.

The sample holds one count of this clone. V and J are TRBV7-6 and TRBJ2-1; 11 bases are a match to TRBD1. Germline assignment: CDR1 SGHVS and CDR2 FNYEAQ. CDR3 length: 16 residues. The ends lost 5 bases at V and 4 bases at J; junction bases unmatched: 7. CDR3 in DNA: TGTGCCAGCAGCGTATGGGACAGGGGGTCGTACAATGAGCAGTTCTTC. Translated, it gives CASSVWDRGSYNEQFF.

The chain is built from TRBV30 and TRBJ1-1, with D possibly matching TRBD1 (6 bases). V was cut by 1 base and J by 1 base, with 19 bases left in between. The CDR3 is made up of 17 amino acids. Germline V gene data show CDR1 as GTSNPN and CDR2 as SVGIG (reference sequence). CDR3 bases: TGTGCCTGGAGTGACCCCCCCCTGGGGGCTAGGAACACTGAAGCTTTCTTT. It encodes CAWSDPPLGARNTEAFF.

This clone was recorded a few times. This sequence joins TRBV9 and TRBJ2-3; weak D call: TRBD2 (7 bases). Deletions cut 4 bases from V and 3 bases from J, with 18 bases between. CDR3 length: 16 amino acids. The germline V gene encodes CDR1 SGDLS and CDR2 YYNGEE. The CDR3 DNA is TGTGCCAGCAGCCCACTGGGGGGGGGCGGAACAGATACGCAGTATTTT. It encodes CASSPLGGGGTDTQYF.

Here the CDR3 reads CASNSQGVVSEKLFF. CDR3 in DNA: TGTGCCAGCAATTCCCAGGGGGTGGTTTCTGAAAAACTGTTTTTT. The V and J genes are TRBV28 and TRBJ1-4, with 7 bases fitting TRBD1. Trimming cost V 7 bases and J 7 bases; bases outside gene matches: 12. This CDR3 comprises 15 residues. Germline CDR1 is MDHEN and CDR2 is SYDVKM.

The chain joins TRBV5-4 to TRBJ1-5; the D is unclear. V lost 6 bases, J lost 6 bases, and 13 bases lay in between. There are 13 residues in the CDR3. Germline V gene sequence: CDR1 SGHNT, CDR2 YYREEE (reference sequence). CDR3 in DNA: TGTGCCAGCACTGACCGGGTTGGTCAGCCCCAGCATTTT. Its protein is CASTDRVGQPQHF.

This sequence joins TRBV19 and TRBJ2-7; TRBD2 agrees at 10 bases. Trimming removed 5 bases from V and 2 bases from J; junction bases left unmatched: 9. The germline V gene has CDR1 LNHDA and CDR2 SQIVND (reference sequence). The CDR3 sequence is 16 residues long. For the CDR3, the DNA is TGTGCCAGTAGTTCTCGTAGCGGGGGGCGACCCTACGAGCAGTACTTC. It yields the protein CASSSRSGGRPYEQYF.

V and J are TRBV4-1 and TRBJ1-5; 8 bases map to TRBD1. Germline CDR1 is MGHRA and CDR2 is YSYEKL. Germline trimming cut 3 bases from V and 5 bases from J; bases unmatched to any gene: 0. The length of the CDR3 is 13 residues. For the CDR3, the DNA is TGCGCCAGCAGCCAGGACAGGGATCAGCCCCAGCATTTT. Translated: CASSQDRDQPQHF.

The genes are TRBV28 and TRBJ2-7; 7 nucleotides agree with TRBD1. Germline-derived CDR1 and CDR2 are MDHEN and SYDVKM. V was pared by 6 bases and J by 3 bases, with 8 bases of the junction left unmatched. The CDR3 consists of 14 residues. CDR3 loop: CASRSRDSGYEQYF. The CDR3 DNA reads TGTGCCAGCAGGAGCCGGGACAGTGGCTACGAGCAGTACTTC.

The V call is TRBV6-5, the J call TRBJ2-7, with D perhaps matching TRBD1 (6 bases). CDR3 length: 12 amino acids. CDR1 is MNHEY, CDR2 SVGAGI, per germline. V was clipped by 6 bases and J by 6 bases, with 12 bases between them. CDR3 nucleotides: TGTGCCAGCAGCCAGTTGACAGGCGAGCAGTACTTC. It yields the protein CASSQLTGEQYF.

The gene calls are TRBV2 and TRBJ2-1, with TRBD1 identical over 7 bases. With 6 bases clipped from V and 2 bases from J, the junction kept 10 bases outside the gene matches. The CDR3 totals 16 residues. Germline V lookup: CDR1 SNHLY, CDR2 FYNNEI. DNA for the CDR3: TGTGCCAGCAGCGCCTACAGGGGAAGGGCCTACAATGAGCAGTTCTTC. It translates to CASSAYRGRAYNEQFF.

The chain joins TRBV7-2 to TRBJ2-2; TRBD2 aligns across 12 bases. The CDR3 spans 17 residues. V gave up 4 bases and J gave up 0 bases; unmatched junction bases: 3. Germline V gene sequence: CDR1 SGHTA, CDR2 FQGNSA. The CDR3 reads CASSSPSGGANTGELFF. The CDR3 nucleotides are TGTGCCAGCAGCTCCCCTAGCGGGGGGGCGAACACCGGGGAGCTGTTTTTT.